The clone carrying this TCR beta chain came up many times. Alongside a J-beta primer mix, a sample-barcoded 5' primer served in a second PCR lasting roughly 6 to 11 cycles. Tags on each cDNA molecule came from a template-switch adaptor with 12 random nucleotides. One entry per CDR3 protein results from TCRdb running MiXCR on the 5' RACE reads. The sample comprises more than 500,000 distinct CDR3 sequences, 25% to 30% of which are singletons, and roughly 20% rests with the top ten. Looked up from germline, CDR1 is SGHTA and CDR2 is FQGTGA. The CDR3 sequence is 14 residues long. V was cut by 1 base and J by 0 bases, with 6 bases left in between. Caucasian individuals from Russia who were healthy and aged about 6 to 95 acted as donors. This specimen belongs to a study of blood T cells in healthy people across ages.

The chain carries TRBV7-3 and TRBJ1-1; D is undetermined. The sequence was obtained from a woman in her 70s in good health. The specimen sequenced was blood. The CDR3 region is CASSLNVVNTEAFF. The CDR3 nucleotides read TGTGCCAGCAGCTTAAATGTCGTGAACACTGAAGCTTTCTTT.